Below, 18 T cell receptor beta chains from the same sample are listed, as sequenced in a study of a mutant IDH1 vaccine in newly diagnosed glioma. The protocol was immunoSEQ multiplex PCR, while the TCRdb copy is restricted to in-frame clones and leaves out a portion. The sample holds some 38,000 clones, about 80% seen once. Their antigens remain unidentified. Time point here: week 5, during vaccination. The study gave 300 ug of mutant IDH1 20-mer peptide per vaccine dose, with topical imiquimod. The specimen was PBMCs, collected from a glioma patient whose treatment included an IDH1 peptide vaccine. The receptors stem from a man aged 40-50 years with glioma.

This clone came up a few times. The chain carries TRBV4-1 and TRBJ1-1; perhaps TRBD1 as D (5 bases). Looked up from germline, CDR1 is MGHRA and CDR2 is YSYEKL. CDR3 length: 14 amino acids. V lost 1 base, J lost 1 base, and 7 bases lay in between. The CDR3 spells CASSQGQKNTEAFF. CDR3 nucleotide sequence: TGCGCCAGCAGCCAAGGACAGAAGAACACTGAAGCTTTCTTT.

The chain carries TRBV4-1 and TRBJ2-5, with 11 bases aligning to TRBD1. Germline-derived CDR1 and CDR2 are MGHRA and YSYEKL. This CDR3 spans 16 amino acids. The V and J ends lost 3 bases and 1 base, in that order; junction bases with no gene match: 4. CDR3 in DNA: TGCGCCAGCAGCCACCGGACAGGGGGCCCCCAAGAGACCCAGTACTTC. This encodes CASSHRTGGPQETQYF.

The CDR3 nucleotides are TGTGCCAGCAGCTTTTTAGACACGTACGAGCAGTACTTC. It specifies CASSFLDTYEQYF. The rearrangement uses TRBV7-9 and TRBJ2-7; no firm D call. CDR3 size: 13 residues. Trimming left V 3 bases short and J 4 bases short, with 10 bases between. Germline values: CDR1 SEHNR, CDR2 FQNEAQ (reference sequence).

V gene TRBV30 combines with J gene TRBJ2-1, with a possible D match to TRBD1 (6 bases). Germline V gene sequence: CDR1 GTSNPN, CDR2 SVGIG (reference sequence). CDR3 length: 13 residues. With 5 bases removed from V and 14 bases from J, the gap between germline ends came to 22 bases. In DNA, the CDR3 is TGTGCCTGGGAATCAACACCGGGACACGGGAAGTTCTTC. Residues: CAWESTPGHGKFF.

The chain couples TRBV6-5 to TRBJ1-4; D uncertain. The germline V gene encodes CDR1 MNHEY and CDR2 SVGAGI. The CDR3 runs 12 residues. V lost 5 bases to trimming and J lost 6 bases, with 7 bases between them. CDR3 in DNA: TGTGCCAGCAGTACGCCGGATGAAAAACTGTTTTTT. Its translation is CASSTPDEKLFF.

The CDR3 DNA is TGTGCCAGCAGTGCCACCGACCGCGGGGAGCAGTACTTC. This translates into CASSATDRGEQYF. The J gene is TRBJ2-7, the V gene TRBV6-1, with D possibly matching TRBD2 (5 bases). This CDR3 contains 13 residues. In germline, CDR1 is MNHNS, CDR2 SASEGT. V lost 4 bases, J lost 7 bases, and 14 bases lay in between.

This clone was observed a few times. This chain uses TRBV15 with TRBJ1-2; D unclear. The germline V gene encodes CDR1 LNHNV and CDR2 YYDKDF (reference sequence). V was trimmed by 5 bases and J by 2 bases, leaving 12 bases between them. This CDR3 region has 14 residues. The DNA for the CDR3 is TGTGCCACCAGCCAAGAGGGCCAGAACTATGGCTACACCTTC. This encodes CATSQEGQNYGYTF.

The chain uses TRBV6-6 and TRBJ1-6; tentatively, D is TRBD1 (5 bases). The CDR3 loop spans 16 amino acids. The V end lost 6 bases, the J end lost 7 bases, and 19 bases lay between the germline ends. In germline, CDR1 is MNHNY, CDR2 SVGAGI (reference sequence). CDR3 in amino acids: CASRWGSGGGNSPLHF. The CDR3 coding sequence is TGTGCCAGCAGGTGGGGGAGCGGGGGTGGAAATTCACCCCTCCACTTT.

The CDR3 spells CASSLTGELFF. The CDR3 DNA sequence: TGTGCCAGCAGCCTCACCGGGGAGCTGTTTTTT. V and J are TRBV7-8 and TRBJ2-2; D is ambiguous. The CDR3 consists of 11 residues. The germline V and J ends were trimmed by 5 bases and 4 bases, with 2 bases remaining between them. The germline CDR1 and CDR2 sequences are SGHVS and FQNEAQ.

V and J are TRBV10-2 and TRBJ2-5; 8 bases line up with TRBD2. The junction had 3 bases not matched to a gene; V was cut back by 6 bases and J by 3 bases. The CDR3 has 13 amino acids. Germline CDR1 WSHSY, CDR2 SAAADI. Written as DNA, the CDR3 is TGCGCCAGCAGGATTAGCGGGGAAGAGACCCAGTACTTC. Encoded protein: CASRISGEETQYF.

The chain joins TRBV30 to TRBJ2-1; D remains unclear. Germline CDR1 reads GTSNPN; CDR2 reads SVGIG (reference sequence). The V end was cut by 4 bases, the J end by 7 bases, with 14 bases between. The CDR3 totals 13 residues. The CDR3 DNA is TGTGCCTGGAAATACGGAGTTCGGAATGAGCAGTTCTTC. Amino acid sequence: CAWKYGVRNEQFF.

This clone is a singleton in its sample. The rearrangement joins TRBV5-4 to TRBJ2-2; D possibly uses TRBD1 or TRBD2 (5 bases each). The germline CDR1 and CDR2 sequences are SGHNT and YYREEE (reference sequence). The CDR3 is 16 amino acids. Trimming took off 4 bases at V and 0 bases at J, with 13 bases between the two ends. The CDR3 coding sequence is TGTGCCAGCAGCCCCGGAGGCAGGGCGAACACCGGGGAGCTGTTTTTT. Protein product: CASSPGGRANTGELFF.

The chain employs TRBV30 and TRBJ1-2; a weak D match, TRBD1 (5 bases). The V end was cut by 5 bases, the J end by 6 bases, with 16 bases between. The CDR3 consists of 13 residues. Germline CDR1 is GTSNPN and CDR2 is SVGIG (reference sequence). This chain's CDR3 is CAWGQSGVDGYTF. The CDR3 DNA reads TGTGCCTGGGGGCAGTCGGGGGTCGATGGCTACACCTTC.

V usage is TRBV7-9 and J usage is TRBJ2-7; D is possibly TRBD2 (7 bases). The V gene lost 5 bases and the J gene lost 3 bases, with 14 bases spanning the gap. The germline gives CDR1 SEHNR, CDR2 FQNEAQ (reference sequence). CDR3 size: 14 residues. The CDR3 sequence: CASSPRGASYEQYF. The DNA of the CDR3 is TGTGCCAGCAGCCCCCGGGGGGCGAGCTACGAGCAGTACTTC.

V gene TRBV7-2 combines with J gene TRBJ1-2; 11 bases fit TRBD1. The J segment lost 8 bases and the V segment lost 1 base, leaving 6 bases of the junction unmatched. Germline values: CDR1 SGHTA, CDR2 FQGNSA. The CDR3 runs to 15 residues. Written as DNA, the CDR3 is TGTGCCAGCAGCTTAGTGGGACAGGGGGTCTCGGGCTACACCTTC. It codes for CASSLVGQGVSGYTF.

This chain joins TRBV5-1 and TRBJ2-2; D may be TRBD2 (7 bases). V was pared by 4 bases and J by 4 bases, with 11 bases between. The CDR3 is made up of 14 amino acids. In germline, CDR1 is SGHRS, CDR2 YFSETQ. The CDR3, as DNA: TGCGCCAGCAGCCGGGGGGCGGCCACCGGGGAGCTGTTTTTT. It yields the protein CASSRGAATGELFF.

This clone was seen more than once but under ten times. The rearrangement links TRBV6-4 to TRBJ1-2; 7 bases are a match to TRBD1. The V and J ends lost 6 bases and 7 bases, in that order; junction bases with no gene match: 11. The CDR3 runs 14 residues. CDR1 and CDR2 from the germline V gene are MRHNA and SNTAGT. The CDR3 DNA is TGTGCCAGCAGGGGTAACACAGGGGACGGTGGCTACACCTTC. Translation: CASRGNTGDGGYTF.

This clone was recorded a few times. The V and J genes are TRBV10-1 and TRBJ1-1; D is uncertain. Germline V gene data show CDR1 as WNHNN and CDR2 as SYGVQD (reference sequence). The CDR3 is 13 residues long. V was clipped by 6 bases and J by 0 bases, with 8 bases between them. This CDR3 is CASRASLNTEAFF. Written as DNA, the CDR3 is TGCGCCAGCAGGGCTTCCCTGAACACTGAAGCTTTCTTT.